Presented here are 15 T cell receptor beta chains from one specimen sequenced in a study of blood T cell repertoires in COVID-19. The protocol was immunoSEQ multiplex PCR, while the TCRdb copy is restricted to in-frame clones and leaves out a portion. The sample lists approximately 99,000 clones; over 65% were seen once. Sequenced: peripheral blood. These receptors were collected from a woman aged 40 to 55 with acute or convalescent COVID-19.

Note on this clone: Other DNA sequences in the sample encode the same CDR3. This chain links TRBV11-2 with TRBJ2-2, with D possibly TRBD1 on 6 matching bases. The CDR3 has 16 residues. Germline V CDR1 and CDR2: SGHAT, FQNNGV. V lost 0 bases to trimming and J lost 0 bases, with 8 bases between them. The CDR3 DNA reads as TGTGCCAGCAGCTTAGAGACAGGTGCGAACACCGGGGAGCTGTTTTTT. This encodes CASSLETGANTGELFF.

V and J are TRBV6-2 or TRBV6-3 and TRBJ2-3, with 10 bases aligning to TRBD2. There are 15 residues in the CDR3. CDR1 is MNHEY and CDR2 is SVGEGT in the germline V gene. After removal of 5 bases from V and 6 bases from J, the junction contained 8 bases not matched to a gene. DNA for the CDR3: TGTGCCAGCAGTCTAGGGACTAGCGCTATGGATACGCAGTATTTT. It encodes CASSLGTSAMDTQYF.

This clone was recorded a few times. The rearrangement links TRBV3-1 (or the pseudogene TRBV3-2) to TRBJ1-2; 7 nucleotides match TRBD1. CDR1 and CDR2 (germline): LGHDT, YNNKEL (reference sequence). This CDR3 is built from 18 residues. The trim removed 1 base at V and 7 bases at J, leaving 18 bases unmatched. CDR3 sequence reads: CASSQALGQETSRGGYTF. As DNA, the CDR3 is TGTGCCAGCAGCCAAGCTTTAGGACAGGAGACTTCTCGTGGTGGCTACACCTTC.

This clone was observed many times. The rearrangement links TRBV27 to TRBJ1-2; D might be TRBD1 (5 bases). The germline V and J ends were trimmed by 3 bases and 9 bases, with 17 bases remaining between them. The CDR3 totals 14 residues. Looked up from germline, CDR1 is MNHEY and CDR2 is SMNVEV (reference sequence). CDR3 protein: CASSFAALQGSYTF. In DNA form, the CDR3 reads TGTGCCAGCAGTTTCGCGGCTCTCCAGGGCAGCTACACCTTC.

The chain combines TRBV11-2 with TRBJ1-6, with 7 bases identical to TRBD1. The V segment lost 1 base and the J segment 10 bases; nucleotides outside the gene matches: 13. The CDR3 loop spans 17 amino acids. CDR1 is SGHAT and CDR2 is FQNNGV in the germline V gene. The CDR3 here is CASSLGTATGYGSPLHF. The CDR3 DNA reads TGTGCCAGCAGCTTAGGGACGGCGACAGGGTATGGATCACCCCTCCACTTT.

This clone was seen once. CDR3 coding DNA: TGTGCCAGCTCTGGGGACAGGGACCTCCCCCAGCATTTT. Its translation is CASSGDRDLPQHF. This chain links TRBV18 with TRBJ1-5; 9 bases map to TRBD1. The CDR3 totals 13 residues. Germline V gene sequence: CDR1 KGHSH, CDR2 LQKENI. V shed 6 bases and J 10 bases; nucleotides not matched to a gene: 7.

This chain uses TRBV28 with TRBJ1-1; 7 nucleotides match TRBD1. With 5 bases clipped from V and 0 bases from J, the junction kept 3 bases outside the gene matches. CDR3 length equals 14 residues. CDR1 is MDHEN, CDR2 SYDVKM, per germline. CDR3 loop: CASSPGQMNTEAFF. The DNA for the CDR3 is TGTGCCAGCAGTCCGGGACAGATGAACACTGAAGCTTTCTTT.

This clone was detected once. The V call is TRBV21-1, the J call TRBJ2-3; the D call TRBD2 from the table was never checked on the DNA. TRBV21-1 counts as a pseudogene. The CDR3 has 15 residues. The CDR3 DNA sequence: TGTGCCAGCAGCAAAGTCCTCGGGGTCACAGATACGCAGTATTTT. Protein product: CASSKVLGVTDTQYF.

There are a few counts of this clone. The chain carries TRBV5-1 and TRBJ2-1, with 7 positions matching TRBD2. CDR3 size: 14 residues. V lost 0 bases and J lost 6; bases outside the gene matches: 3. Germline CDR1 is SGHRS and CDR2 is YFSETQ. CDR3 in DNA: TGCGCCAGCAGCTTGGGCGGGGGTGTCAATGAGCAGTTCTTC. It codes for CASSLGGGVNEQFF.

CDR3 coding DNA: TGCGCCAGCAGTTCCACAAGGGGGGAGACCCAGTACTTC. This sequence encodes CASSSTRGETQYF. The rearrangement uses TRBV10-2 and TRBJ2-5, with D possibly matching TRBD1 (6 bases). Trimming shortened V by 5 bases and J by 5 bases, and 12 bases separated the two germline ends. This CDR3 has 13 amino acids. Germline V gene sequence: CDR1 WSHSY, CDR2 SAAADI.

This rearrangement joins TRBV10-2 to TRBJ2-5; 9 bases line up with TRBD2. V shed 0 bases, J shed 4 bases, and the junction held 3 bases outside the gene matches. From germline, CDR1 is WSHSY and CDR2 SAAADI. The CDR3 consists of 15 residues. Here the CDR3 reads CASSESTTSGETQYF. The CDR3 DNA follows: TGCGCCAGCAGTGAGTCGACGACTAGCGGAGAGACCCAGTACTTC.

The V and J genes are TRBV5-1 and TRBJ1-1; 10 bases map to TRBD1. Germline trimming cut 3 bases from V and 0 bases from J; bases unmatched to any gene: 5. Germline V gene lookup returns CDR1 SGHRS and CDR2 YFSETQ. This CDR3 region has 16 residues. In nucleotides, the CDR3 is TGCGCCAGCAGCTCGGGACAGGGGATTCTGAACACTGAAGCTTTCTTT. This gives the protein CASSSGQGILNTEAFF.

This clone has just a few counts. This CDR3 is CASSLTGTGTDTQYF. The CDR3 DNA follows: TGTGCCAGCAGCCTAACCGGGACAGGCACAGATACGCAGTATTTT. The chain combines TRBV3-1 (or the pseudogene TRBV3-2) with TRBJ2-3, with 7 bases fitting TRBD1. Germline CDR1 reads LGHDT; CDR2 reads YNNKEL (reference sequence). V shed 4 bases, J shed 1 base, and the junction held 5 bases outside the gene matches. This CDR3 is 15 amino acids long.

The rearrangement uses TRBV6-1 and TRBJ1-6, with D uncertain. Germline CDR1 and CDR2: MNHNS and SASEGT. This CDR3 comprises 12 residues. Trimming took 2 bases from V and 8 from J, leaving 4 bases between them. For the CDR3, the DNA is TGTGCCAGCAGTGAAACTTATTCACCCCTCCACTTT. It translates to CASSETYSPLHF.

This chain uses TRBV29-1 with TRBJ2-2, with 7 bases aligning to TRBD1. The ends lost 5 bases at V and 0 bases at J; junction bases unmatched: 3. Looked up from germline, CDR1 is SQVTM and CDR2 is ANQGSEA. The CDR3 extends over 14 amino acids. The CDR3 sequence is CSVSGQTNTGELFF. The CDR3, as DNA: TGCAGCGTTTCGGGACAGACGAACACCGGGGAGCTGTTTTTT.